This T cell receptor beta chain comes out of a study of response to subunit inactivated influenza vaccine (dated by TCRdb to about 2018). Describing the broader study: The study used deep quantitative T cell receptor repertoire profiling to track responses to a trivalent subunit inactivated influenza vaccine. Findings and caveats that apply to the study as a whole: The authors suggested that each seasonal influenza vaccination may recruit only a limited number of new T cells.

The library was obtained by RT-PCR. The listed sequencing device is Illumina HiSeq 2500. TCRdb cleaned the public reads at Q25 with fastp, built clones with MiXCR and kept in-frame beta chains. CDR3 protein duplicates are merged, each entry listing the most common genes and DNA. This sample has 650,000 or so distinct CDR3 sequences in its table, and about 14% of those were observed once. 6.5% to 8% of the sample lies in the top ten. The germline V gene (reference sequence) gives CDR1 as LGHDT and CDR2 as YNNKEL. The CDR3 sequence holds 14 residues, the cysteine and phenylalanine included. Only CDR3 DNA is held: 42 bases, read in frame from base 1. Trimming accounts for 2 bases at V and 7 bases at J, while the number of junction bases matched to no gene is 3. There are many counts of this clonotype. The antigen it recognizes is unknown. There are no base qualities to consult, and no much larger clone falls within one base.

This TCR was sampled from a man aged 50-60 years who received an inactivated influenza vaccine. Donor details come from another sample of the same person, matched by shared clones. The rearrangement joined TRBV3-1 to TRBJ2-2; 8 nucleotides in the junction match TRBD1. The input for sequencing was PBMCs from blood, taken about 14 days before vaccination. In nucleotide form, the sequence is TGTGCCAGCAGCCAACAGGGGGCAGGCGGGGAGCTGTTTTTT. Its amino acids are CASSQQGAGGELFF.